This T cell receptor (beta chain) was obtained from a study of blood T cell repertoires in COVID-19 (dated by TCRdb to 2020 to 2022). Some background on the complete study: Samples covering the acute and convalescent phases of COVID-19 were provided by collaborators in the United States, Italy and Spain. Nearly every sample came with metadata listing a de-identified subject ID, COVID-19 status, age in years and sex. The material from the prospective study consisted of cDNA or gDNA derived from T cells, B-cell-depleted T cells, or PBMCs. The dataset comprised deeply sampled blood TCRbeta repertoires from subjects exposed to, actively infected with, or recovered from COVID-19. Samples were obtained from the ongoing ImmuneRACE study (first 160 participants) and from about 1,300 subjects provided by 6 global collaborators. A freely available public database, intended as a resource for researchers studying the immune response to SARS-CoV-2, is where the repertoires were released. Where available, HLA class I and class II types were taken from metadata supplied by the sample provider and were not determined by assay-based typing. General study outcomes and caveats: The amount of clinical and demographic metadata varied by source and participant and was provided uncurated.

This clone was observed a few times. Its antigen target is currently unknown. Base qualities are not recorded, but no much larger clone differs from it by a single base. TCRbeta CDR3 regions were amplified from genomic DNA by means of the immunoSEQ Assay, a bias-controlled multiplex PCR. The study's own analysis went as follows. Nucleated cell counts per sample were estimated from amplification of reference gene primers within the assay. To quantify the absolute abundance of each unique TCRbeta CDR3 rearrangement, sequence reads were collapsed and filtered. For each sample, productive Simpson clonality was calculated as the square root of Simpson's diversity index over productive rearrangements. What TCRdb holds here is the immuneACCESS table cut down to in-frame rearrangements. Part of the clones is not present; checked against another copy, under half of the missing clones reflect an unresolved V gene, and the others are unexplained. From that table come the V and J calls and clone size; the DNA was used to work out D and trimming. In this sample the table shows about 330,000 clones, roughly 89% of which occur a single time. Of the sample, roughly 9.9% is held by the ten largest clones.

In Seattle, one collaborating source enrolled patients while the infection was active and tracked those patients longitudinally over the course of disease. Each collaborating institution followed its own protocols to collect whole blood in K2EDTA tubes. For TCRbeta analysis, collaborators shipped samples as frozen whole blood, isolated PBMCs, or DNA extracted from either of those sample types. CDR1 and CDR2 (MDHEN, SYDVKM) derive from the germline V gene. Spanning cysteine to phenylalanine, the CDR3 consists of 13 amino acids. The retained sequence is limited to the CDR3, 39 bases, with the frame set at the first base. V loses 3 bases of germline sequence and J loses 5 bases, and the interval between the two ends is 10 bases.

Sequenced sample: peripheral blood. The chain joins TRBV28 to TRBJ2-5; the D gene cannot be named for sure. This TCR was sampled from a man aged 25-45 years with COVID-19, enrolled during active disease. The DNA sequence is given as TGTGCCAGCAGTTTCCAGGCCAAGGAGACCCAGTACTTC. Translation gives CASSFQAKETQYF.